Listed below are T cell receptor beta chains from one sample, sequenced in a study of blood T cell repertoires in COVID-19. Profiled with immunoSEQ multiplex PCR; TCRdb holds only in-frame clones, not every one. The repertoire includes roughly 150,000 clones, about three quarters of them detected once, and roughly 3.1% sits in the top ten. The specimen sequenced was peripheral blood. All receptors come from a man between 65 and 85 years old with acute or convalescent COVID-19. Both conserved end residues are part of each CDR3. The order of the fields is J gene, clone size, V gene, D gene, CDR3 DNA, CDR3 protein. The D gene is left open where the match is weak. The size of a clone is reported for some rows only, either as once, few or many, or as a class for expanded clones.

TRBJ1-1 | NA | TRBV7-9 | TRBD1 | TGTGCCAGCAGCCCGTGGACAGGGGGGAACACTGAAGCTTTCTTT | CASSPWTGGNTEAFF
TRBJ1-2 | NA | TRBV11-2 | TRBD1 | TGTGCCAGCAGCCCCGATGGGACAGGGTGGGATGGCTACACCTTC | CASSPDGTGWDGYTF
TRBJ1-4 | NA | TRBV6-1 | TRBD1 | TGTGCCAGCAGTGAAGCCCCCCCGGGACAGGCGTCGGCTAATGAAAAACTGTTTTTT | CASSEAPPGQASANEKLFF
TRBJ2-1 | NA | TRBV18 | TRBD2 | TGTGCCAGCTCTCCGATAGCGGGAGTTAACTCCTACAATGAGCAGTTCTTC | CASSPIAGVNSYNEQFF
TRBJ2-1 | NA | TRBV5-1 | TRBD1 | TGCGCCAGCAGCCCAGGGACAGGGGGCGATGAGCAGTTCTTC | CASSPGTGGDEQFF
TRBJ2-2 | NA | TRBV7-2 | NA | TGTGCCAGCAGCGTAACGCAGGGGTTAGGAACCGGGGAGCTGTTTTTT | CASSVTQGLGTGELFF
TRBJ1-1 | NA | TRBV27 | NA | TGTGCCAGCAGGTGGGACACTAACATGAACACTGAAGCTTTCTTT | CASRWDTNMNTEAFF
TRBJ2-3 | NA | TRBV6-5 | NA | TGTGCCAGCAATTTCCCTTGGGGGAGGGATACGCAGTATTTT | CASNFPWGRDTQYF
TRBJ2-7 | few | TRBV7-2 | TRBD2 | TGTGCCAGCAGCTTAGGACTAGCGGGGGACTCCTACGAGCAGTACTTC | CASSLGLAGDSYEQYF
TRBJ2-1 | NA | TRBV5-4 | TRBD2 | TGTGCCAGCAGCACCACTAGCGGGAGGTGGTACAATGAGCAGTTCTTC | CASSTTSGRWYNEQFF
TRBJ1-5 | NA | TRBV12-3/TRBV12-4 | NA | TGTGCCAGCAGTTTTGGACAGTCACAGCCCCAGCATTTT | CASSFGQSQPQHF
TRBJ1-2 | NA | TRBV14 | TRBD1 | TGTGCCAGCAGCCAAGATAAAGGAACAGGGGGGGACTATGGCTACACCTTC | CASSQDKGTGGDYGYTF
TRBJ2-3 | NA | TRBV3-1/TRBV3-2 | TRBD2 | TGTGCCAGCAGCCTTAGCGGGGCTCCCCCAGATACGCAGTATTTT | CASSLSGAPPDTQYF
TRBJ1-1 | NA | TRBV5-1 | NA | TGCGCCAGCAGCTCCCATCTGAACACTGAAGCTTTCTTT | CASSSHLNTEAFF
TRBJ1-2 | NA | TRBV6-6 | TRBD1 | TGTGCCAGCAGTTCTACAGGGGGTAGGGGCTACACCTTC | CASSSTGGRGYTF
TRBJ1-1 | NA | TRBV19 | NA | TGTGCCAGTAGTAGTTTGGGAGCGCGGGGGAACACTGAAGCTTTCTTT | CASSSLGARGNTEAFF
TRBJ2-3 | NA | TRBV28 | TRBD2 | TGTGCCAGCAGTTTAGACGCGGGGGATCCCATCAATACGCAGTATTTT | CASSLDAGDPINTQYF
TRBJ2-1 | many | TRBV6-2/TRBV6-3 | NA | TGTGCCAGCAGTCTACAGAGGGGGGGGATCAATGAGCAGTTCTTC | CASSLQRGGINEQFF
TRBJ2-3 | NA | TRBV4-3 | NA | TGCGCCAGCAGCCAAGGCGCGGCTAGCACAGATACGCAGTATTTT | CASSQGAASTDTQYF
TRBJ1-3 | NA | TRBV9 | NA | TGTGCCAGCAGCGTAGCCTCAGGGCCCTCTGGAAACACCATATATTTT | CASSVASGPSGNTIYF
TRBJ2-1 | once | TRBV5-4 | TRBD2 | TGTGCCAGCAGCTTCGGGAGGGGATTTGGCTCCTACAATGAGCAGTTCTTC | CASSFGRGFGSYNEQFF
TRBJ2-7 | NA | TRBV7-2 | TRBD2 | TGTGCCAGCAGCTTAGTGGGGACTAGCGGCCATACCCCCTCCTACGAGCAGTACTTC | CASSLVGTSGHTPSYEQYF
TRBJ2-1 | NA | TRBV6-6 | NA | TGTGCCAGCAGTTATCAGGGATCCCGGCAGTTCTTC | CASSYQGSRQFF
TRBJ1-6 | NA | TRBV21-1 | NA | TGTGCCAGCAGCAAAGGGTCCAGGGGGCTACTGAATTCACCCCTCCACTTT | CASSKGSRGLLNSPLHF